The 26 T cell receptor beta chains listed next were all sequenced from one sample in a study of long-term antiretroviral therapy in people with HIV. Sequencing used immunoSEQ v3.0 at survey level. Assay: immunoSEQ multiplex PCR; the TCRdb copy retains only in-frame clones and omits some. This sample has 20,000 to 30,000 clones, with approximately 80% found just once. The input for sequencing was unsorted PBMCs, taken 4.1 to 4.5 years after starting antiretroviral therapy. These receptors originate from a man aged 25 to 40 with HIV.

The chain joins TRBV19 to TRBJ2-1; the D gene is possibly TRBD1 (6 bases). CDR1 is LNHDA and CDR2 is SQIVND in the germline V gene (reference sequence). V dropped 4 bases and J dropped 2 bases, with 15 bases sitting between them. This CDR3 spans 16 amino acids. The CDR3 loop is CASSTPTGLAYNEQFF. CDR3 coding DNA: TGTGCCAGTAGTACACCGACAGGCCTAGCCTACAATGAGCAGTTCTTC.

The chain has TRBV4-3 and TRBJ2-7; possibly TRBD2 for D (6 bases). Germline-derived CDR1 and CDR2 are LGHNA and YSLEER. V was pared by 3 bases and J by 2 bases, with 29 bases between. The CDR3 loop spans 20 amino acids. CDR3 sequence reads: CASSHKGGAAERAATYEQYF. CDR3 coding DNA: TGCGCCAGCAGCCACAAAGGCGGGGCGGCTGAGCGGGCGGCTACCTACGAGCAGTACTTC.

The V and J genes are TRBV6-6 and TRBJ2-3; maybe TRBD2 (7 bases). With 6 bases removed from V and 0 bases from J, the gap between germline ends came to 10 bases. This CDR3 comprises 14 residues. CDR1 MNHNY and CDR2 SVGAGI come from the germline V gene (reference sequence). The CDR3 nucleotides read TGTGCCAGCAGAGGGGGGGGGAGCACAGATACGCAGTATTTT. Residues: CASRGGGSTDTQYF.

The CDR3 loop reads CASSASLTNHSRANVLTF. The DNA for the CDR3 is TGTGCCAGTAGTGCATCATTGACAAATCACAGTCGGGCCAACGTCCTGACTTTC. The chain combines TRBV19 with TRBJ2-6, with D hard to call. Trimming cost V 5 bases and J 5 bases, with 22 bases left between them. The CDR3 length is 18 residues. CDR1 is LNHDA and CDR2 is SQIVND in the germline V gene (reference sequence).

V gene TRBV7-3 combines with J gene TRBJ1-1, with D unresolved. CDR1 is SGHTA and CDR2 is FQGTGA in the germline V gene. The CDR3 has 13 amino acids. The V and J ends lost 3 bases and 9 bases respectively, with 14 bases between them. The DNA for the CDR3 is TGTGCCAGCAGCTTGTCCAGTCACCCTCAAGCTTTCTTT. Translated, it gives CASSLSSHPQAFF.

This clone was found a few times. The CDR3 sequence: CASESVVHYREGQPQHF. The CDR3 bases are TGTGCCAGTGAGTCCGTTGTTCACTACAGGGAGGGTCAGCCCCAGCATTTT. The gene calls are TRBV19 and TRBJ1-5; D perhaps matches TRBD1 (6 bases). Germline V lookup: CDR1 LNHDA, CDR2 SQIVND (reference sequence). Trimming stripped 8 bases from V and 6 bases from J, with 26 bases between. The CDR3 consists of 17 residues.

The V call is TRBV25-1, the J call TRBJ1-1; no definite D call. This CDR3 spans 11 amino acids. V was shortened by 2 bases and J by 6 bases, with 4 bases between the two germline ends. Per the germline V gene, CDR1 is MGHDK and CDR2 is SYGVNS. DNA of the CDR3: TGTGCCAGCAGTGAAGGTCCTGAAGCTTTCTTT. This codes for CASSEGPEAFF.

This chain uses TRBV5-1 with TRBJ2-7; 7 bases are shared with TRBD1. CDR3 size: 14 residues. V dropped 4 bases and J dropped 0; count of bases not matched to a gene: 4. Germline values: CDR1 SGHRS, CDR2 YFSETQ. The CDR3 is CASSPGTVSYEQYF. DNA of the CDR3: TGCGCCAGCAGCCCCGGGACAGTCTCCTACGAGCAGTACTTC.

The chain is built from TRBV15 and TRBJ2-1; D is unresolved. Germline V gene data show CDR1 as LNHNV and CDR2 as YYDKDF (reference sequence). The CDR3 is 13 residues long. V was shortened by 0 bases and J by 5 bases, with 5 bases between the two germline ends. Here the CDR3 DNA reads TGTGCCACCAGCAGAGATCTGAACAATGAGCAGTTCTTC. Encoded protein: CATSRDLNNEQFF.

V gene TRBV30 combines with J gene TRBJ1-4; the D gene is possibly TRBD1 (6 bases). Germline V gene data show CDR1 as GTSNPN and CDR2 as SVGIG (reference sequence). The CDR3 is made up of 15 amino acids. Trimming removed 2 bases from V and 1 base from J, with 11 bases in between. CDR3 loop: CAWSTGQRTNEKLFF. CDR3 DNA: TGTGCCTGGAGTACAGGGCAAAGAACTAATGAAAAACTGTTTTTT.

V gene TRBV4-1 combines with J gene TRBJ2-3; D gene uncertain. Trimming removed 1 base from V and 6 bases from J, with 8 bases in between. The CDR3 has 13 residues. The germline gives CDR1 MGHRA, CDR2 YSYEKL. The CDR3 here is CASSQGRSDTQYF. The DNA for the CDR3 is TGCGCCAGCAGCCAAGGTCGGAGTGATACGCAGTATTTT.

This clone was picked up a small number of times. The chain uses TRBV27 and TRBJ2-1; D is unresolved. This CDR3 is built from 14 residues. CDR1 and CDR2 from the germline V gene are MNHEY and SMNVEV (reference sequence). The germline V and J ends were trimmed by 4 bases and 1 base, with 8 bases remaining between them. DNA of the CDR3: TGTGCCAGCAGTTCCCACTCATCCTACAATGAGCAGTTCTTC. Its protein product is CASSSHSSYNEQFF.

The chain's CDR3 is CASSLGDILYNEQFF. The DNA for the CDR3 is TGTGCCAGCAGTTTAGGGGACATCCTATACAATGAGCAGTTCTTC. The rearrangement links TRBV27 to TRBJ2-1; possibly TRBD1 for D (6 bases). Trimming removed 2 bases from V and 4 bases from J, with 12 bases in between. The V gene's germline CDR1 is MNHEY and CDR2 SMNVEV (reference sequence). This CDR3 comprises 15 residues.

The count of this clone is one. V gene TRBV5-1 combines with J gene TRBJ2-5, with 11 bases fitting TRBD2. V trimming: 4 bases; J trimming: 3 bases; junction bases outside the gene matches: 8. This CDR3 has 16 amino acids. Germline-derived CDR1 and CDR2 are SGHRS and YFSETQ. Here the CDR3 DNA reads TGCGCCAGCAGCCCAGGCTTAGCGGGGGGGGAAGAGACCCAGTACTTC. Translating gives CASSPGLAGGEETQYF.

V gene TRBV5-1 combines with J gene TRBJ2-1; TRBD2 matches 13 bases. CDR1 and CDR2 (germline): SGHRS, YFSETQ. The trim removed 0 bases at V and 10 bases at J, leaving 13 bases unmatched. The CDR3 spans 18 residues. The CDR3 is CASSLELAGGPGHSEQFF. DNA for the CDR3: TGCGCCAGCAGCTTGGAACTAGCGGGAGGGCCCGGGCACAGCGAGCAGTTCTTC.

This clone was picked up one time. V usage is TRBV5-6 and J usage is TRBJ1-5; D not certain. Germline V gene lookup returns CDR1 SGHDT and CDR2 YYEEEE. This CDR3 region has 12 residues. V was pared by 4 bases and J by 3 bases, with 5 bases between. The CDR3 nucleotides are TGTGCCAGCAGCCGTTACAATCAGCCCCAGCATTTT. Translated, it gives CASSRYNQPQHF. The full variable domain, its missing parts supplied by reference TRBV5-6 and TRBJ1-5, is DAGVTQSPTHLIKTRGQQVTLRCSPKSGHDTVSWYQQALGQGPQFIFQYYEEEERQRGNFPDRFSGHQFPNYSSELNVNALLLGDSALYLCASSRYNQPQHFGDGTRLSIL.

The chain combines TRBV6-1 with TRBJ1-3; D not resolved. Germline V gene sequence: CDR1 MNHNS, CDR2 SASEGT. The CDR3 totals 15 residues. Deletions cut 6 bases from V and 0 bases from J, with 12 bases between. CDR3 residues: CASRSDAASGNTIYF. CDR3 sequence (DNA): TGTGCCAGCAGATCGGACGCCGCCTCTGGAAACACCATATATTTT.

This chain uses TRBV7-3 with TRBJ1-1; D unclear. The CDR3 totals 13 residues. V was shortened by 6 bases and J by 2 bases, with 10 bases between the two germline ends. Germline V CDR1 and CDR2: SGHTA, FQGTGA. CDR3 in DNA: TGTGCCAGCAGTTCTCTCGGCAACACTGAAGCTTTCTTT. Its protein is CASSSLGNTEAFF.

The chain couples TRBV6-6 to TRBJ2-7; 10 bases are shared with TRBD1. This CDR3 has 12 amino acids. The ends lost 11 bases at V and 2 bases at J; junction bases unmatched: 3. CDR1 and CDR2 from the germline V gene are MNHNY and SVGAGI (reference sequence). CDR3 protein: CAGQGGAYEQYF. CDR3 nucleotide sequence: TGTGCCGGACAGGGGGGAGCCTACGAGCAGTACTTC.

The chain joins TRBV29-1 to TRBJ2-1, with 8 bases lining up with TRBD1. Germline CDR1 SQVTM, CDR2 ANQGSEA. V lost 6 bases and J lost 4; bases outside the gene matches: 11. CDR3 length equals 15 residues. The CDR3 DNA reads TGCAGCGTGGGGCGCGGGACAGGACCTTACAATGAGCAGTTCTTC. This encodes CSVGRGTGPYNEQFF.

The chain is built from TRBV5-5 and TRBJ2-5, with 9 bases lining up with TRBD2. Germline assignment: CDR1 SGHKS and CDR2 YYEKEE (reference sequence). The CDR3 sequence is 18 residues long. Trimming took 0 bases from V and 4 from J; bases not matched to a gene: 13. CDR3 sequence reads: CASSLVWRFAGGSETQYF. In DNA, the CDR3 is TGTGCCAGCAGCTTGGTGTGGCGATTCGCGGGGGGGTCAGAGACCCAGTACTTC.

This clone was picked up one time. The rearrangement uses TRBV6-1 and TRBJ1-1; D might be TRBD1 (5 bases). CDR1 MNHNS and CDR2 SASEGT come from the germline V gene. The V gene lost 3 bases and the J gene lost 1 base, with 9 bases spanning the gap. The CDR3 spans 14 residues. The CDR3 here is CASSEKQENTEAFF. The CDR3, as DNA: TGTGCCAGCAGTGAGAAACAGGAGAACACTGAAGCTTTCTTT.

The chain uses TRBV6-4 and TRBJ2-1; 8 nucleotides line up with TRBD2. V was clipped by 5 bases and J by 0 bases; unmatched bases: 9. Germline values: CDR1 MRHNA, CDR2 SNTAGT. The CDR3 runs to 17 residues. The CDR3 loop is CASSWSGGPSSYNEQFF. The CDR3, as DNA: TGTGCCAGCAGTTGGAGCGGGGGCCCGAGCTCCTACAATGAGCAGTTCTTC.

Only one count was recorded for this clone. The rearrangement uses TRBV10-3 and TRBJ2-3; 8 bases map to TRBD2. Germline CDR1 ENHRY, CDR2 SYGVKD. V shed 0 bases and J 4 bases; nucleotides not matched to a gene: 9. This CDR3 is built from 17 residues. Here the CDR3 reads CAISESKRRGASDTQYF. CDR3 in DNA: TGTGCCATCAGTGAGTCGAAGAGGCGGGGGGCTTCAGATACGCAGTATTTT.

The chain has TRBV27 and TRBJ1-6; D is perhaps TRBD1 (5 bases). Germline V gene data show CDR1 as MNHEY and CDR2 as SMNVEV (reference sequence). CDR3 size: 15 residues. V lost 2 bases and J 8 bases, leaving 13 bases between the germline ends. CDR3 sequence reads: CASSLRGGAYSPLHF. The DNA for the CDR3 is TGTGCCAGCAGTTTAAGGGGAGGCGCATATTCACCCCTCCACTTT.

This clone has just one count. The CDR3 coding sequence is TGTGCCAGCAGCTTAGGCGGGGGGAATGAGCAGTTCTTC. Its translation: CASSLGGGNEQFF. The J gene is TRBJ2-1, the V gene TRBV11-2; TRBD2 matches 8 bases. The CDR3 consists of 13 residues. Germline values: CDR1 SGHAT, CDR2 FQNNGV. Losses at the gene ends were 1 base for V and 7 bases for J; bases not matched to a gene: 0. The full variable domain, its missing parts supplied by reference TRBV11-2 and TRBJ2-1, is EAGVAQSPRYKIIEKRQSVAFWCNPISGHATLYWYQQILGQGPKLLIQFQNNGVVDDSQLPKDRFSAERLKGVDSTLKIQPAKLEDSAVYLCASSLGGGNEQFFGPGTRLTVL.